This T cell receptor beta chain derives from a study of identical twins. General observations from the study: Twin pairs' shared out-of-frame alpha sequences were enriched in low generation probability.

This clonotype was found a few times. The antigen is unknown. Each CDR3 protein is one row after TCRdb ran MiXCR on the 5' RACE reads. The sample shows about 790,000 distinct CDR3 sequences, 15% to 20% of them seen only once. CDR3 size: 15 residues. Trimming took 5 bases from V and 1 from J; bases not matched to a gene: 2. Germline V CDR1 and CDR2: KGHDR, SFDVKD. These data were also filed under a second study, of T cells expressing NK-cell markers.

This receptor was identified in a woman aged 18-29 years in good health. The sample consisted of PBMCs. The rearrangement joins TRBV24-1 to TRBJ2-3, with 10 nucleotides matching TRBD1. The CDR3 region is CATSAGTGGTDTQYF. CDR3 sequence (DNA): TGTGCCACCAGTGCCGGGACAGGGGGCACAGATACGCAGTATTTT.